This TCR beta chain was documented in a study of response to subunit inactivated influenza vaccine. Study-wide results and caveats: The authors suggested that few new T cells are recruited per seasonal influenza vaccination.

TCRdb analysed the RT-PCR reads with MiXCR anew, one entry per CDR3 protein. The repertoire holds hundreds of thousands of distinct CDR3 sequences, with roughly 14% as singletons. This CDR3 comprises 13 residues. Germline V gene lookup returns CDR1 DFQATT and CDR2 SNEGSKA (reference sequence). Notes on this clonotype: Its antigen remains unidentified.

The input for sequencing was PBMCs from blood, taken approximately 13 days after vaccination. This chain connects TRBV20-1 to TRBJ2-5; D possibly corresponds to TRBD2 (6 bases). This clonotype originated in a man in his fifties or sixties who received an inactivated influenza vaccine. The CDR3 sequence is CSPEVVGGETQYF. CDR3 in DNA: TGCAGCCCCGAGGTCGTGGGGGGAGAGACCCAGTACTTC.